The clone carrying this T cell receptor beta chain was picked up many times. This sample is drawn from a study of identical twins. TCRdb reprocessed the 5' RACE reads via MiXCR and lists one record per CDR3 protein. The sample lists some 600,000 distinct CDR3 sequences; under 8.5% were seen once. The sample also formed part of further work on yellow fever vaccine responses in identical twins.

Sequences were obtained from PBMCs. This sequence originates from a woman under 30 in good health.

CDR3 protein: CASSFAGVRDTQYF. The CDR3 bases are TGTGCCAGCAGTTTTGCGGGAGTTAGAGATACGCAGTATTTT. The chain has TRBV12-3 or TRBV12-4 and TRBJ2-3; TRBD2 aligns across 7 bases. The CDR3 has 14 residues. V gave up 3 bases and J gave up 5 bases; unmatched junction bases: 5.